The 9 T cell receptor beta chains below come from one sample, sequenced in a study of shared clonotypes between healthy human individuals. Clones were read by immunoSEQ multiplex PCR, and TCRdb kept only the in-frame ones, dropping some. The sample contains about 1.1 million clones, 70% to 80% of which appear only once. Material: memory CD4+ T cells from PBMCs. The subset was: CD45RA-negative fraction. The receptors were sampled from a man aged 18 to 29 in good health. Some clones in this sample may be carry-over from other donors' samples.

The CDR3 protein is CASRQQREDLDTQYF. The DNA for the CDR3 is TGTGCCAGCAGACAGCAGCGGGAGGATCTAGATACGCAGTATTTT. This chain connects TRBV28 to TRBJ2-3; TRBD2 matches at 9 bases. V lost 6 bases and J lost 5; bases outside the gene matches: 9. The CDR3 sequence is 15 residues long. Germline CDR1 MDHEN, CDR2 SYDVKM.

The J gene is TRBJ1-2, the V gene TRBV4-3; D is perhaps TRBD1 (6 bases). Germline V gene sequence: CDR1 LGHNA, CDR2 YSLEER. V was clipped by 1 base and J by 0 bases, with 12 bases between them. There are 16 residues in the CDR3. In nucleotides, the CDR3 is TGCGCCAGCAGCCAAGTTGGCGCAGGGGCTAACTATGGCTACACCTTC. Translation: CASSQVGAGANYGYTF.

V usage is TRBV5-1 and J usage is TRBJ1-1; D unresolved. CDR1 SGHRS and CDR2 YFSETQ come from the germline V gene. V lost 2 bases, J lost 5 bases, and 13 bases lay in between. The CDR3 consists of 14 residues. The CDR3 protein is CASSFRGQETEAFF. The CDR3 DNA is TGCGCCAGCAGCTTCAGAGGTCAAGAAACTGAAGCTTTCTTT. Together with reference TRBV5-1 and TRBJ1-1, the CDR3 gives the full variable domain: KAGVTQTPRYLIKTRGQQVTLSCSPISGHRSVSWYQQTPGQGLQFLFEYFSETQRNKGNFPGRFSGRQFSNSRSEMNVSTLELGDSALYLCASSFRGQETEAFFGQGTRLTVV.

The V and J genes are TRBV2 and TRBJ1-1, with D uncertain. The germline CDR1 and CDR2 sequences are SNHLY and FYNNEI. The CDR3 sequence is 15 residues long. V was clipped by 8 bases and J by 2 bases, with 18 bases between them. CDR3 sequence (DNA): TGTGCCAGCGCCCAGAAGGGCTGGGGTAACACTGAAGCTTTCTTT. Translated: CASAQKGWGNTEAFF.

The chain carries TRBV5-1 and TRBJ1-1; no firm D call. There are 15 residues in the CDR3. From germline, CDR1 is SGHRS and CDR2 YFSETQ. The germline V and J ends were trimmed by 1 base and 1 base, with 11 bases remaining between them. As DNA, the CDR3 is TGCGCCAGCAGCTTGCTAGGCAGAAGGAACACTGAAGCTTTCTTT. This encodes CASSLLGRRNTEAFF.

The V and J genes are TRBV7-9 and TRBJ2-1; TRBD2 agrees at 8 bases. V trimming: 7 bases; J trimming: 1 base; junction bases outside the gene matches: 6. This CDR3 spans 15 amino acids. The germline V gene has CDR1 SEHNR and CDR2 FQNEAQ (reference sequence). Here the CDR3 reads CASNIAGISYNEQFF. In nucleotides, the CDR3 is TGTGCCAGCAACATAGCGGGGATTTCCTACAATGAGCAGTTCTTC.

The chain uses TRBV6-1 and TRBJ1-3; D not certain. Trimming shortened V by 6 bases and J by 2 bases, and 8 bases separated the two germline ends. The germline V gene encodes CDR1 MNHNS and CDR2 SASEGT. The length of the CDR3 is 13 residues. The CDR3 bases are TGTGCCAGCAGCCTGCGCCCTGGAAACACCATATATTTT. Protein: CASSLRPGNTIYF.

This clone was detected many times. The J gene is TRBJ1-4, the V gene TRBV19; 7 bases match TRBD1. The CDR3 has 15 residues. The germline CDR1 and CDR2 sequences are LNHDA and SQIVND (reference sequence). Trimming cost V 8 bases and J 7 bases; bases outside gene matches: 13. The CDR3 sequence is CASGAEGAQGEKLFF. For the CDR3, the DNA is TGTGCCAGTGGGGCCGAGGGGGCGCAGGGTGAAAAACTGTTTTTT.

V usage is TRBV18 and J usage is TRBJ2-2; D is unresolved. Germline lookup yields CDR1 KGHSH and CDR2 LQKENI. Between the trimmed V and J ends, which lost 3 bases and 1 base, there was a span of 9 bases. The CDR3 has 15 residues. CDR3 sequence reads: CASSPRDLNTGELFF. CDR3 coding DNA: TGTGCCAGCTCACCCCGAGACCTGAACACCGGGGAGCTGTTTTTT.